Presented here are 28 T cell receptor beta chains from one specimen sequenced in a study of blood T cell repertoires in COVID-19. The data were produced by immunoSEQ multiplex PCR, yet TCRdb's version contains in-frame clones alone and is incomplete. The table lists roughly 100,000 clones, about 87% of them singletons, with approximately 18% in the top ten. The sequencing sample was made of peripheral blood. The receptors here all came from a human donor in a cohort sampled during active COVID-19.

V usage is TRBV10-3 and J usage is TRBJ1-1; 11 positions match TRBD1. Trimming removed 6 bases from V and 4 bases from J; junction bases left unmatched: 4. This CDR3 contains 14 residues. Germline CDR1 reads ENHRY; CDR2 reads SYGVKD. Here the CDR3 DNA reads TGTGCCATCAGGGGGACAGGGGGAAGCACTGAAGCTTTCTTT. It yields the protein CAIRGTGGSTEAFF.

This chain joins TRBV18 and TRBJ1-4; tentative D call: TRBD1 (6 bases). The length of the CDR3 is 16 residues. V shed 0 bases and J shed 7 bases, with 15 bases lying between them. Germline V gene sequence: CDR1 KGHSH, CDR2 LQKENI. CDR3 protein: CASSPPTRGRGEKLFF. For the CDR3, the DNA is TGTGCCAGCTCACCACCGACCAGGGGCAGGGGTGAAAAACTGTTTTTT.

The chain combines TRBV6-5 with TRBJ1-2, with 8 nucleotides matching TRBD1. The germline V gene encodes CDR1 MNHEY and CDR2 SVGAGI. The V gene end was trimmed by 2 bases and the J gene end by 8 bases; junction bases not matched to a gene: 10. The CDR3 contains 15 residues. This CDR3 reads CASSYTGQVGEGYTF. The CDR3 DNA sequence: TGTGCCAGCAGTTACACGGGACAGGTCGGGGAGGGCTACACCTTC.

This clone is hyperexpanded in the sample. V usage is TRBV6-5 and J usage is TRBJ1-1; 9 bases line up with TRBD1. CDR3 size: 13 residues. Germline V CDR1 and CDR2: MNHEY, SVGAGI. Losses at the gene ends were 7 bases for V and 4 bases for J; bases not matched to a gene: 4. The CDR3 region is CASIQQGATEAFF. In DNA form, the CDR3 reads TGTGCCAGCATCCAACAGGGGGCCACTGAAGCTTTCTTT.

This chain connects TRBV28 to TRBJ1-1; TRBD1 matches at 9 bases. This CDR3 has 16 amino acids. Germline V gene data show CDR1 as MDHEN and CDR2 as SYDVKM. V was pared by 6 bases and J by 1 base, with 9 bases of the junction left unmatched. The CDR3 DNA follows: TGTGCCAGCAGATTCGGGACAGGGTATAAGAACACTGAAGCTTTCTTT. Translated: CASRFGTGYKNTEAFF.

This clone was seen a handful of times. The rearrangement links TRBV3-1 (or the pseudogene TRBV3-2) to TRBJ2-5, with a possible D match to TRBD2 (5 bases). CDR1 and CDR2 (germline): LGHDT, YNNKEL (reference sequence). This CDR3 contains 13 residues. Trimming removed 7 bases from V and 3 bases from J, with 12 bases in between. In DNA, the CDR3 is TGTGCCAGCAACTTCTGGGGAGAAGAGACCCAGTACTTC. Its translation: CASNFWGEETQYF.

This chain connects TRBV6-5 to TRBJ1-5; D uncertain. The CDR3 runs to 15 residues. The V and J ends lost 5 bases and 6 bases respectively, with 17 bases between them. Germline assignment: CDR1 MNHEY and CDR2 SVGAGI. CDR3 amino acids: CASSPTDMGGQPQHF. As DNA, the CDR3 is TGTGCCAGCAGTCCTACCGACATGGGAGGTCAGCCCCAGCATTTT.

The V and J genes are TRBV9 and TRBJ2-7; perhaps TRBD1 as D (6 bases). V was cut by 3 bases and J by 3 bases, with 13 bases left in between. The CDR3 spans 14 residues. Per the germline V gene, CDR1 is SGDLS and CDR2 is YYNGEE. The CDR3 loop is CASSGPRDNYEQYF. The CDR3 DNA reads as TGTGCCAGCAGCGGCCCACGGGACAACTACGAGCAGTACTTC. Full variable domain (outside the CDR3, taken from reference TRBV9 and TRBJ2-7): DSGVTQTPKHLITATGQRVTLRCSPRSGDLSVYWYQQSLDQGLQFLIQYYNGEERAKGNILERFSAQQFPDLHSELNLSSLELGDSALYFCASSGPRDNYEQYFGPGTRLTVT.

This clone turned up a few times. This chain connects TRBV5-4 to TRBJ2-2; TRBD1 agrees at 12 bases. V dropped 7 bases and J dropped 8; count of bases not matched to a gene: 6. The CDR3 covers 14 residues. Germline lookup yields CDR1 SGHNT and CDR2 YYREEE (reference sequence). The CDR3 here is CASGTGGALGELFF. The DNA for the CDR3 is TGTGCCAGCGGGACAGGGGGCGCATTAGGGGAGCTGTTTTTT.

This clone occurred once. This rearrangement joins TRBV30 to TRBJ2-1; TRBD2 matches 10 bases. Germline V gene lookup returns CDR1 GTSNPN and CDR2 SVGIG (reference sequence). This CDR3 spans 17 amino acids. V was pared by 1 base and J by 0 bases, with 6 bases of the junction left unmatched. CDR3 region: CAWSGILAGDSYNEQFF. The CDR3 DNA follows: TGTGCCTGGAGTGGGATCCTAGCGGGGGACTCCTACAATGAGCAGTTCTTC.

This clone was seen only once. This chain uses TRBV15 with TRBJ2-7; TRBD1 aligns across 8 bases. Germline V gives CDR1 LNHNV, CDR2 YYDKDF (reference sequence). This CDR3 comprises 16 residues. Trimming took 5 bases from V and 2 from J; bases not matched to a gene: 11. DNA for the CDR3: TGTGCCACCAGCGGGACTCTGACAGGGGCGGCCTACGAGCAGTACTTC. Translation: CATSGTLTGAAYEQYF.

The chain recombines TRBV6-6 with TRBJ1-6; 8 bases line up with TRBD1. V shed 7 bases and J 7 bases; nucleotides not matched to a gene: 6. The CDR3 runs to 14 residues. The germline V gene encodes CDR1 MNHNY and CDR2 SVGAGI (reference sequence). The CDR3 sequence is CASIDRGRNSPLHF. CDR3 nucleotide sequence: TGTGCCAGCATTGACAGGGGACGAAATTCACCCCTCCACTTT.

CDR3 loop: CASSKQGGADYGYTF. The CDR3 coding sequence is TGTGCCAGCAGCAAACAGGGGGGCGCAGACTATGGCTACACCTTC. This chain uses TRBV5-5 with TRBJ1-2; 8 bases agree with TRBD1. The CDR3 is made up of 15 amino acids. Trimming removed 4 bases from V and 3 bases from J; junction bases left unmatched: 8. Germline V lookup: CDR1 SGHKS, CDR2 YYEKEE (reference sequence). Based on the CDR3 plus reference TRBV5-5 and TRBJ1-2, the full variable domain is DAGVTQSPTHLIKTRGQQVTLRCSPISGHKSVSWYQQVLGQGPQFIFQYYEKEERGRGNFPDRFSARQFPNYSSELNVNALLLGDSALYLCASSKQGGADYGYTFGSGTRLTVV.

The chain has TRBV19 and TRBJ1-1; the match to TRBD1 covers 7 bases. V was clipped by 5 bases and J by 1 base; unmatched bases: 4. Germline CDR1 and CDR2: LNHDA and SQIVND (reference sequence). CDR3 size: 14 residues. This chain's CDR3 is CASSPDRANTEAFF. As DNA, the CDR3 is TGTGCCAGTAGTCCAGACAGGGCGAACACTGAAGCTTTCTTT.

This clone was observed a single time. V is TRBV3-1 (or the pseudogene TRBV3-2) and J is TRBJ1-1; D is perhaps TRBD1 (5 bases). CDR1 is LGHDT, CDR2 YNNKEL, per germline (reference sequence). The CDR3 consists of 15 residues. The V end lost 3 bases, the J end lost 1 base, and 12 bases lay between the germline ends. The CDR3 DNA sequence: TGTGCCAGCAGCCATGCAGGGATACAGAACACTGAAGCTTTCTTT. It specifies CASSHAGIQNTEAFF.

CDR3 nucleotides: TGTGCCAGCAAATCAGGGGGAAATGGCTACACCTTC. This codes for CASKSGGNGYTF. This chain connects TRBV25-1 to TRBJ1-2, with 7 bases fitting TRBD1. CDR3 length: 12 amino acids. V gave up 7 bases and J gave up 6 bases; unmatched junction bases: 5. Per the germline V gene, CDR1 is MGHDK and CDR2 is SYGVNS.

Comment on this clone: One end of the junction fails to match germline, which may point to a read error. The chain is built from TRBV3-1 (or the pseudogene TRBV3-2) and TRBJ2-1; 11 nucleotides align to TRBD2. This CDR3 spans 15 amino acids. Germline V CDR1 and CDR2: LGHDT, YNNKEL (reference sequence). The CDR3, as DNA: TGTGTCAGCAGCAATAGCGGGGGGGCCTACAATGAGCAGTTCTTC. Its translation is CVSSNSGGAYNEQFF.

V is TRBV29-1 and J is TRBJ1-2; D gene ambiguous. CDR1 is SQVTM, CDR2 ANQGSEA, per germline. Trimming took off 7 bases at V and 2 bases at J, with 8 bases between the two ends. This CDR3 has 11 residues. For the CDR3, the DNA is TGCAGCGGAGCGGTGAACTATGGCTACACCTTC. This codes for CSGAVNYGYTF.

This clone was detected once. The gene calls are TRBV3-1 (or the pseudogene TRBV3-2) and TRBJ1-1; D call uncertain. Germline V lookup: CDR1 LGHDT, CDR2 YNNKEL (reference sequence). V lost 5 bases and J lost 1, with 11 bases in between. The CDR3 is 14 amino acids. CDR3 region: CASSSRGGNTEAFF. The CDR3 coding sequence is TGTGCCAGCAGCAGCAGAGGAGGGAACACTGAAGCTTTCTTT.

The chain links TRBV3-1 (or the pseudogene TRBV3-2) to TRBJ1-5; TRBD1 agrees at 7 bases. The germline gives CDR1 LGHDT, CDR2 YNNKEL (reference sequence). Trimming cost V 4 bases and J 9 bases; bases outside gene matches: 9. CDR3 size: 14 residues. The CDR3 protein is CASSLTGERRPQHF. The CDR3 DNA reads TGTGCCAGCAGCCTTACAGGGGAGAGACGGCCCCAGCATTTT.

This clone has only one observation. J is TRBJ1-1 and V is TRBV7-6; 7 bases agree with TRBD1. V was clipped by 6 bases and J by 4 bases; unmatched bases: 5. In germline, CDR1 is SGHVS, CDR2 FNYEAQ. This CDR3 comprises 13 residues. The CDR3 sequence: CASSRQGGTEAFF. CDR3 nucleotide sequence: TGTGCCAGCAGTCGACAGGGTGGCACTGAAGCTTTCTTT.

This rearrangement joins TRBV28 to TRBJ1-1, with D tentatively TRBD1 (5 bases). The CDR3 sequence is 13 residues long. V was shortened by 1 base and J by 4 bases, with 7 bases between the two germline ends. Germline values: CDR1 MDHEN, CDR2 SYDVKM. Here the CDR3 DNA reads TGTGCCAGCAGTTTATTTGGGGCCACTGAAGCTTTCTTT. Residues: CASSLFGATEAFF.

The CDR3 spells CARSHRRGLINEQFF. CDR3 sequence (DNA): TGTGCCAGGAGTCATCGGCGGGGACTCATAAATGAGCAGTTCTTC. The rearrangement links TRBV5-3 to TRBJ2-1; the D gene is possibly TRBD2 (6 bases). TRBV5-3 is given ORF status, its function remaining uncertain. CDR3 length: 15 amino acids. V lost 8 bases to trimming and J lost 7 bases, with 22 bases between them.

This chain joins TRBV28 and TRBJ2-7; 7 nucleotides align to TRBD2. Germline V gene data show CDR1 as MDHEN and CDR2 as SYDVKM. V was clipped by 8 bases and J by 4 bases; unmatched bases: 8. The length of the CDR3 is 13 residues. The CDR3 loop is CASGGGSPYEQYF. CDR3 DNA sequence: TGTGCCAGCGGGGGGGGATCGCCTTACGAGCAGTACTTC.

The rearrangement links TRBV30 to TRBJ2-1, with 15 nucleotides matching TRBD2. The CDR3 spans 16 residues. The V and J ends lost 4 bases and 2 bases, in that order; junction bases with no gene match: 3. Germline-derived CDR1 and CDR2 are GTSNPN and SVGIG (reference sequence). CDR3: CAWTGTSGGTYNEQFF. The CDR3 DNA is TGTGCCTGGACTGGGACTAGCGGGGGGACCTACAATGAGCAGTTCTTC. Drawing the rest from reference TRBV30 and TRBJ2-1, the complete variable domain is SQTIHQWPATLVQPVGSPLSLECTVEGTSNPNLYWYRQAAGRGLQLLFYSVGIGQISSEVPQNLSASRPQDRQFILSSKKLLLSDSGFYLCAWTGTSGGTYNEQFFGPGTRLTVL.

V and J are TRBV11-2 and TRBJ1-6; weak D call: TRBD1 (5 bases). The V end was cut by 0 bases, the J end by 7 bases, with 10 bases between. Germline CDR1 reads SGHAT; CDR2 reads FQNNGV. The CDR3 is made up of 15 amino acids. CDR3 amino acids: CASSLDRGRNSPLHF. In DNA form, the CDR3 reads TGTGCCAGCAGCTTAGATCGGGGGAGAAATTCACCCCTCCACTTT.

This sequence joins TRBV7-2 and TRBJ1-1; a possible D gene is TRBD1 (6 bases). This CDR3 has 15 residues. The germline gives CDR1 SGHTA, CDR2 FQGNSA. The V gene lost 5 bases and the J gene lost 1 base, with 14 bases spanning the gap. The DNA of the CDR3 is TGTGCCAGCAGCCCCGGACAGTGGTGGAACACTGAAGCTTTCTTT. Protein product: CASSPGQWWNTEAFF.

A single count supports this clone. The germline gene is not matched at one end of the junction; a read error may be the cause. This chain joins TRBV9 and TRBJ1-1; D may be TRBD1 (5 bases). Germline assignment: CDR1 SGDLS and CDR2 YYNGEE. The CDR3 is 15 residues long. CDR3 in DNA: TGTGCCAGCAGGGTAGGGGCGAGCGGGAACACTGAAGCTTTCTTT. Protein product: CASRVGASGNTEAFF.